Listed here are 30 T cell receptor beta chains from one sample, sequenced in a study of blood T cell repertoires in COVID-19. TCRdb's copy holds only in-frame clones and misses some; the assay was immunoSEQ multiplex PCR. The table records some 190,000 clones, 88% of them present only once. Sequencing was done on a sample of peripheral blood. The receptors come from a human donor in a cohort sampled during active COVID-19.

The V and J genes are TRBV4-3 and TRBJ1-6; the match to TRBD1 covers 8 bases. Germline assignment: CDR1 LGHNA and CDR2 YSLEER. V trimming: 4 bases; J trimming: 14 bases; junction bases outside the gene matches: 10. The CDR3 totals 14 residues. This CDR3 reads CASSPGTGVLSLHF. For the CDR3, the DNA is TGCGCCAGCAGCCCTGGGACAGGAGTATTATCCCTCCACTTT.

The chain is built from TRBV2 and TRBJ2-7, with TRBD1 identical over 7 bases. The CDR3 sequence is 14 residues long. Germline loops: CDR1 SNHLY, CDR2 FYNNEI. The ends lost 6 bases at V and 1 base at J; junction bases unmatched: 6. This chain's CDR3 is CASRVDRASYEQYF. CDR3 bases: TGTGCCAGCAGAGTTGACAGGGCTTCCTACGAGCAGTACTTC.

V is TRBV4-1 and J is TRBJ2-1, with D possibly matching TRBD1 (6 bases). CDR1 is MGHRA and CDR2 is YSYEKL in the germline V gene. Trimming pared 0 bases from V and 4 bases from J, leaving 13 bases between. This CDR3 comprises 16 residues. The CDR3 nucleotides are TGCGCCAGCAGCCAAGATGGCCAGGGGAGATACAATGAGCAGTTCTTC. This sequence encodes CASSQDGQGRYNEQFF.

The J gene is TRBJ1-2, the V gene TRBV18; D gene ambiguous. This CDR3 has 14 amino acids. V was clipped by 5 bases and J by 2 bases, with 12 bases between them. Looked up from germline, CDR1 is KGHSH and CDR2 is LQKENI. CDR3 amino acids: CASSRTRGNYGYTF. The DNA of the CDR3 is TGTGCCAGCTCAAGGACGCGCGGGAACTATGGCTACACCTTC.

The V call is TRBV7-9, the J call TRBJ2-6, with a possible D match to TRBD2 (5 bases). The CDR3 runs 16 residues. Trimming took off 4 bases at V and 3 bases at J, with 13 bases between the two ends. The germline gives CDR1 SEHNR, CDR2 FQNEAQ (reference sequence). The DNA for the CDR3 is TGTGCCAGCAGCTCCTTGGCCGGGATTGGGGCCAACGTCCTGACTTTC. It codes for CASSSLAGIGANVLTF.

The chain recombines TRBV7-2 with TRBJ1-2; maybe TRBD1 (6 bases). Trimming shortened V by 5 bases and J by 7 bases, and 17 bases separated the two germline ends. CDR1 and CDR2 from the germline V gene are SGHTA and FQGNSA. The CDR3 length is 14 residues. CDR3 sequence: CASSPRQDLPGYTF. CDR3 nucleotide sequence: TGTGCCAGCAGCCCGAGACAGGACTTGCCTGGCTACACCTTC.

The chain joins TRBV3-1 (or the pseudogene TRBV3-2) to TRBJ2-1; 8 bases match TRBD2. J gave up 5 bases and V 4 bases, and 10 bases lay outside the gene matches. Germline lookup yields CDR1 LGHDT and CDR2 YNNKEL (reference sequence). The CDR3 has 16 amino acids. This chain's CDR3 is CASSPLSGRGDNEQFF. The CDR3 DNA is TGTGCCAGCAGCCCCTTATCTGGGCGGGGGGACAATGAGCAGTTCTTC.

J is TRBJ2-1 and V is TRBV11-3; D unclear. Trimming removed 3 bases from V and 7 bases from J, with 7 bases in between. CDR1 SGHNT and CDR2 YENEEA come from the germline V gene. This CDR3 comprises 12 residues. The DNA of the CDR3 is TGTGCCAGCAGCTTCAAGCGAAATGAGCAGTTCTTC. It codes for CASSFKRNEQFF. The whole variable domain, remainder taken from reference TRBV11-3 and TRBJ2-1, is EAGVVQSPRYKIIEKKQPVAFWCNPISGHNTLYWYLQNLGQGPELLIRYENEEAVDDSQLPKDRFSAERLKGVDSTLKIQPAELGDSAVYLCASSFKRNEQFFGPGTRLTVL.

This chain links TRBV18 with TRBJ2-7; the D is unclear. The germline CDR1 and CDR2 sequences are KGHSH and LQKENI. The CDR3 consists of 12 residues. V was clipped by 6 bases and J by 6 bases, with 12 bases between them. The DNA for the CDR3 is TGTGCCAGCTCTCCGGCGACGGGCGAGCAGTACTTC. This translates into CASSPATGEQYF.

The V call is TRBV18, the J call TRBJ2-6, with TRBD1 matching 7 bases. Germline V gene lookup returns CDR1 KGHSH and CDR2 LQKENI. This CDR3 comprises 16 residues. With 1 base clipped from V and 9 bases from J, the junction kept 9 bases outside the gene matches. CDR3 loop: CASSPQQPGQFNVLTF. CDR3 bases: TGTGCCAGCTCACCACAGCAGCCGGGACAGTTCAACGTCCTGACTTTC.

CDR3 DNA sequence: TGTGCCATCTTAAATACAGGGTCTAACACTGAAGCTTTCTTT. As protein: CAILNTGSNTEAFF. The V call is TRBV2, the J call TRBJ1-1, with a tentative D call TRBD1 (6 bases). Trimming removed 10 bases from V and 2 bases from J, with 17 bases in between. CDR3 length equals 14 residues. Germline CDR1 SNHLY, CDR2 FYNNEI.

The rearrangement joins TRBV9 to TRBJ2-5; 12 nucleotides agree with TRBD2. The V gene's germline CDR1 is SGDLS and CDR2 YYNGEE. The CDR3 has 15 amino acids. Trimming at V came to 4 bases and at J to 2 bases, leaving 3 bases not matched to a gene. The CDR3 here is CASSTSGGLQETQYF. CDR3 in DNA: TGTGCCAGCAGCACTAGCGGGGGGCTTCAAGAGACCCAGTACTTC.

The CDR3 DNA reads as TGTGCCAGCAGCTCCAGGGACGAGCAGTACTTC. It encodes CASSSRDEQYF. The J gene is TRBJ2-7, the V gene TRBV27, with a tentative D call TRBD1 (5 bases). The CDR3 has 11 residues. The germline CDR1 and CDR2 sequences are MNHEY and SMNVEV (reference sequence). V was shortened by 6 bases and J by 5 bases, with 8 bases between the two germline ends.

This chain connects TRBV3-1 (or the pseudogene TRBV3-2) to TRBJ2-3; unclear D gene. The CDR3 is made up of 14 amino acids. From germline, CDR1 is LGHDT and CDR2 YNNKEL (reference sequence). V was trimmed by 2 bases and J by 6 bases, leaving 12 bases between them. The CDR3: CASSQMSSLDTQYF. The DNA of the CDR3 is TGTGCCAGCAGCCAAATGAGCTCCCTCGATACGCAGTATTTT.

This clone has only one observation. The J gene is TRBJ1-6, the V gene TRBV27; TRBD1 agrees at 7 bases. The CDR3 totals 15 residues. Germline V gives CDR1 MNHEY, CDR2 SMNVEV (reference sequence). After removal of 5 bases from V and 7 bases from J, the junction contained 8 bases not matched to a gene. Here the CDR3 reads CASSPQGNGNSPLHF. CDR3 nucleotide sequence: TGTGCCAGCAGTCCACAGGGGAATGGCAATTCACCCCTCCACTTT.

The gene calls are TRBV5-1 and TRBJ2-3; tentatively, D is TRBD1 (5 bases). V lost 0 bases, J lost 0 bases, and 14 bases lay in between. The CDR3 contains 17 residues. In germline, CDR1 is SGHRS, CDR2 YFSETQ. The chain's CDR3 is CASSLATGVFSTDTQYF. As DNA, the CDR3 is TGCGCCAGCAGCTTGGCCACAGGCGTGTTTAGCACAGATACGCAGTATTTT.

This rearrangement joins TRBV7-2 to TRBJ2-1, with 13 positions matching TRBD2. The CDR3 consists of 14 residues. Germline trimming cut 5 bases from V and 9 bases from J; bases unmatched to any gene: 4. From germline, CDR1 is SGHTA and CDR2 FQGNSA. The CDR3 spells CASSARLAGGEQFF. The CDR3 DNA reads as TGTGCCAGCAGCGCCCGACTAGCGGGAGGTGAGCAGTTCTTC.

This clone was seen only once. The CDR3 DNA sequence: TGCGCCAGCAGCTCTACAGGGCAAGAGACCCAGTACTTC. Protein: CASSSTGQETQYF. This rearrangement joins TRBV5-1 to TRBJ2-5; D is perhaps TRBD1 (6 bases). Germline assignment: CDR1 SGHRS and CDR2 YFSETQ. This CDR3 comprises 13 residues. With 3 bases removed from V and 2 bases from J, the gap between germline ends came to 8 bases.

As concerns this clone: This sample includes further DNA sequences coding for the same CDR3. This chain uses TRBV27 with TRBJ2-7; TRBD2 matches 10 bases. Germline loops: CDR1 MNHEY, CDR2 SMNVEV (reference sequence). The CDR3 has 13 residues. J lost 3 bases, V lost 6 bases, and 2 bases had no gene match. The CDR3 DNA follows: TGTGCCAGCAGCTTAGCGGGGGGCTACGAGCAGTACTTC. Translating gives CASSLAGGYEQYF.

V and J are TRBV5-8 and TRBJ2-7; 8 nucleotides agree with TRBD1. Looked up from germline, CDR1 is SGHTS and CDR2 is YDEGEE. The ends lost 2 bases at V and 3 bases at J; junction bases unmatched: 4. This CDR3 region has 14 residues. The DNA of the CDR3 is TGTGCCAGCAGCTTCAGGACAGGGAACTACGAGCAGTACTTC. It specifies CASSFRTGNYEQYF.

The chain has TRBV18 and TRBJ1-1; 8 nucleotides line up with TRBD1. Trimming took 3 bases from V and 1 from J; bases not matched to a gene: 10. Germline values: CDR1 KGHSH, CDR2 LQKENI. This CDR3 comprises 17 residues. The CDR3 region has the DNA TGTGCCAGCTCACCCAACATGGCGGGACAGGCGAACACTGAAGCTTTCTTT. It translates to CASSPNMAGQANTEAFF.

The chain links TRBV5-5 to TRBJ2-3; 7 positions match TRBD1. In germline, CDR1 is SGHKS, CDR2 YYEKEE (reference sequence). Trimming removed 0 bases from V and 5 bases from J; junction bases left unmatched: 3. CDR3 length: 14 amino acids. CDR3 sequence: CASSLGQGGDTQYF. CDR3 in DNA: TGTGCCAGCAGCTTGGGACAGGGTGGAGATACGCAGTATTTT.

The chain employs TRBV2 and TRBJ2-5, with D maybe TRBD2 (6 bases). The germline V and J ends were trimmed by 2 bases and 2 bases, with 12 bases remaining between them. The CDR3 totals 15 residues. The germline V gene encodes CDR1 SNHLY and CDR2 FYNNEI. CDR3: CASSEFWGDQETQYF. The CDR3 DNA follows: TGTGCCAGCAGTGAATTTTGGGGGGATCAAGAGACCCAGTACTTC.

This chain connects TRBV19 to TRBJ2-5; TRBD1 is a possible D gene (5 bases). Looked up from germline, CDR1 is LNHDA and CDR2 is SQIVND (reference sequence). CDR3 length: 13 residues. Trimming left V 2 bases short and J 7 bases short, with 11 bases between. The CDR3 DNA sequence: TGTGCCAGTAGTATAAATTATAGGGGGACCCAGTACTTC. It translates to CASSINYRGTQYF.

The CDR3 sequence is CASTITGYQPQHF. CDR3 nucleotides: TGTGCCAGCACTATCACAGGGTATCAGCCCCAGCATTTT. The V and J genes are TRBV6-5 and TRBJ1-5; possibly TRBD1 for D (6 bases). With 7 bases removed from V and 5 bases from J, the gap between germline ends came to 12 bases. The CDR3 consists of 13 residues. The germline CDR1 and CDR2 sequences are MNHEY and SVGAGI.

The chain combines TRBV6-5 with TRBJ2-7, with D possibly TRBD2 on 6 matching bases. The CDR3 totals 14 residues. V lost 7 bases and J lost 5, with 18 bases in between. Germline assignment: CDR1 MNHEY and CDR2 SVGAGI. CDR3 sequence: CASTGPGEFHEQYF. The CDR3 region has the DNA TGTGCCAGCACAGGCCCGGGGGAATTCCACGAGCAGTACTTC.

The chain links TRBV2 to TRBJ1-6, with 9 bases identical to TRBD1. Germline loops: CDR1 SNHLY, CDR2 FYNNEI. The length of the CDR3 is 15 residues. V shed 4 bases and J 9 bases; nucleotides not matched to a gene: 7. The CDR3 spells CASSGAGTGSSPLHF. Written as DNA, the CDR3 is TGTGCCAGCAGTGGGGCCGGGACAGGGAGTTCACCCCTCCACTTT.

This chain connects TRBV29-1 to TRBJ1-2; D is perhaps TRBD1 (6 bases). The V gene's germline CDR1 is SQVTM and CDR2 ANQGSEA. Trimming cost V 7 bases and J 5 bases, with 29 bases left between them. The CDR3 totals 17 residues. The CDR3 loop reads CSATGRDRQNGFYGYTF. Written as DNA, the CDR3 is TGCAGCGCCACGGGCCGAGACAGGCAAAATGGCTTTTATGGCTACACCTTC.

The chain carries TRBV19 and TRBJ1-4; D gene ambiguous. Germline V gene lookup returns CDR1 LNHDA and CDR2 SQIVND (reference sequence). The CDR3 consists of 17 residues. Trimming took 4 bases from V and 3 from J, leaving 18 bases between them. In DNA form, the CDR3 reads TGTGCCAGTAGTACCGGGGTCAGCACGCGGGCTAATGAAAAACTGTTTTTT. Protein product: CASSTGVSTRANEKLFF.

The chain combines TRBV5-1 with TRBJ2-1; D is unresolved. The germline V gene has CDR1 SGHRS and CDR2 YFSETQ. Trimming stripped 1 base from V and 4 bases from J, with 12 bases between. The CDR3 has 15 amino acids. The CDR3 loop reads CASSLRMPGYNEQFF. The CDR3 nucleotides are TGCGCCAGCAGCTTGAGGATGCCGGGTTACAATGAGCAGTTCTTC.